The present T cell receptor beta chain was sequenced within a study of CD8 T cells in Susac syndrome. This CDR3 region has 15 residues. V gave up 3 bases and J gave up 3 bases, with 15 bases separating them. Looked up from germline, CDR1 is MDHEN and CDR2 is SYDVKM. This clonotype was detected once. An amount of RNA that ranged from roughly 0.45 to 1 ug was reverse transcribed with random hexamers. TCRdb itself ran the immunoSEQ multiplex PCR reads through MiXCR, one entry per CDR3 protein. The sample includes 51,000 or so distinct CDR3 sequences, under 95% of them seen just once. J is TRBJ2-7 and V is TRBV28; no clear D. The source is a human donor in good health. The sequencing input was CD8+ T cells from PBMCs. The CDR3 DNA sequence: TGTGCCAGCAGTTTCCCTATGGGGTCCGTCTACGAGCAGTACTTC. It encodes CASSFPMGSVYEQYF.